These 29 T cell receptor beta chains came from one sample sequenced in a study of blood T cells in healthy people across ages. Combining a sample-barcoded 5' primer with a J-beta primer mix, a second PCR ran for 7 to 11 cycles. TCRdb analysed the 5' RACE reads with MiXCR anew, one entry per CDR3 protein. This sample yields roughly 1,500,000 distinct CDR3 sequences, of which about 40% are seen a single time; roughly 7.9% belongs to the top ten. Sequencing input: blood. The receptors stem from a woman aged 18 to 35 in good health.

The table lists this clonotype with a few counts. This CDR3 is CASSQAVGGYEQYF. As DNA, the CDR3 is TGCGCCAGCAGCCAAGCGGTAGGGGGTTACGAGCAGTACTTC. The V and J genes are TRBV4-1 and TRBJ2-7, with D possibly matching TRBD1 (6 bases). The ends were cut back, 1 base at V and 4 bases at J, with 11 bases in the middle. Germline loops: CDR1 MGHRA, CDR2 YSYEKL. The CDR3 length is 14 residues.

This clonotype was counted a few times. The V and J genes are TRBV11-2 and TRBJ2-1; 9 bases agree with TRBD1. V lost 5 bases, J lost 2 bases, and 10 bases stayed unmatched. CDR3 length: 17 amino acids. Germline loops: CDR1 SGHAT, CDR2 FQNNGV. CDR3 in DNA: TGTGCCAGCAGCGATACCACCGGGACAGGGACCTACAATGAGCAGTTCTTC. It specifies CASSDTTGTGTYNEQFF.

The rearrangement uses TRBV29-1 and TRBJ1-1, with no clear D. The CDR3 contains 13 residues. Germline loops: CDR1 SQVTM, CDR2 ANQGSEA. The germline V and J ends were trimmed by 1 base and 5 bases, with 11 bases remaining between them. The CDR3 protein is CSVEVQSGTEAFF. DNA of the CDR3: TGCAGCGTTGAAGTACAATCGGGGACTGAAGCTTTCTTT.

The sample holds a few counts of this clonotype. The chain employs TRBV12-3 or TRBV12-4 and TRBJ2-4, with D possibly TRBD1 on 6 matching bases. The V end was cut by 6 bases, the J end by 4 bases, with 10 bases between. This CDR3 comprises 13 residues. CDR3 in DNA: TGTGCCAGCAGAGGGGACAATAAAAACATTCAGTACTTC. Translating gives CASRGDNKNIQYF.

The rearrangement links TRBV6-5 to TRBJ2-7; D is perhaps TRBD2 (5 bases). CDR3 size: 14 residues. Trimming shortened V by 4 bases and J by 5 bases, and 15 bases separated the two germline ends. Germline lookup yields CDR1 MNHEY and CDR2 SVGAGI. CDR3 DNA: TGTGCCAGCAGTTCCACGGGGATCCGGCACGAGCAGTACTTC. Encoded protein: CASSSTGIRHEQYF.

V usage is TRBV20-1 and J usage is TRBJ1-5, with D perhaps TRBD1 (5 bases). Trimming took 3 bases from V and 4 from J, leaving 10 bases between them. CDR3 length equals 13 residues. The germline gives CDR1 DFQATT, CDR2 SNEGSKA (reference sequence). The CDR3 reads CSARGGENQPQHF. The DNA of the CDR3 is TGCAGTGCTAGGGGGGGGGAAAATCAGCCCCAGCATTTT.

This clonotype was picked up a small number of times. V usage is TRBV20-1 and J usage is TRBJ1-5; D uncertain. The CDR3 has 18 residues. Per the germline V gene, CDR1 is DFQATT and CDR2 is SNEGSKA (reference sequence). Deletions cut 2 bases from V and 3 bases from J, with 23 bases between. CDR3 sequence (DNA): TGCAGTGCTAGAAAACCTCAGGTTGTACTAGGGAACAATCAGCCCCAGCATTTT. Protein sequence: CSARKPQVVLGNNQPQHF.

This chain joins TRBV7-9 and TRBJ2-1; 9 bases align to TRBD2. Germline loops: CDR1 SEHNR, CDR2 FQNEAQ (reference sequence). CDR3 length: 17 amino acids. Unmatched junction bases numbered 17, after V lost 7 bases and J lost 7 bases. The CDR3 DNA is TGTGCCAGCACGCCCCCCGGTTCTAGCGGGATTATAAATGAGCAGTTCTTC. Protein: CASTPPGSSGIINEQFF.

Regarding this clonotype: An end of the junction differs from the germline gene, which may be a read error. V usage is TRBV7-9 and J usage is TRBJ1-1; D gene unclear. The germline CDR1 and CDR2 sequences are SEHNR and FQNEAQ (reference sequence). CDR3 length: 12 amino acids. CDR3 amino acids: CPSSLWDTEAFF. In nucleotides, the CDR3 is TGTCCCAGCAGCTTATGGGACACTGAAGCTTTCTTT.

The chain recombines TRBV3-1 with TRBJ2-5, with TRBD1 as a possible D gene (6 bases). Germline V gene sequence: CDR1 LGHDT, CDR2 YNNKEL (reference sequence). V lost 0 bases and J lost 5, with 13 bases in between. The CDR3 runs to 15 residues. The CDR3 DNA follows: TGTGCCAGCAGCCAAGATATGGCCAGGGGTGAGACCCAGTACTTC. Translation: CASSQDMARGETQYF.

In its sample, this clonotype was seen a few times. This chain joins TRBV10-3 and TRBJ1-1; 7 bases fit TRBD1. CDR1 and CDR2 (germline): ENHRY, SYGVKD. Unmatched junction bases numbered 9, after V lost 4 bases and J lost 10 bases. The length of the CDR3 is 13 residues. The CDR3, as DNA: TGTGCCATCAGTGTACAGGGGACCGGTGGAGCTTTCTTT. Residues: CAISVQGTGGAFF.

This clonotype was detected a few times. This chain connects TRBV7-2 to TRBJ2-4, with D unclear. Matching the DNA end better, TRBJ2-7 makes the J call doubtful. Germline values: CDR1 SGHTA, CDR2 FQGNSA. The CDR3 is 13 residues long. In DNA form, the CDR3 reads TGTGCCAGCAGCAAGAATAACCCCTACGAGCAGTACTTC. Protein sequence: CASSKNNPYEQYF.

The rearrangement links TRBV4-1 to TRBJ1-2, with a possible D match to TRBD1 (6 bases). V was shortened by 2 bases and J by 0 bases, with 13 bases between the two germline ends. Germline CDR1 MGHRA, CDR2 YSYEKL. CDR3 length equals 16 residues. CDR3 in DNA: TGCGCCAGCAGCCAACCCGGACAGAAGGCTAACTATGGCTACACCTTC. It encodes CASSQPGQKANYGYTF.

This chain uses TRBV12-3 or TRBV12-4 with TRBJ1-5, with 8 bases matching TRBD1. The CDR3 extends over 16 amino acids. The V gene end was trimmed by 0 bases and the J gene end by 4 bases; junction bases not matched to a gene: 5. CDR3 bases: TGTGCCAGCAGTTTAGCGGGGGACAGGTATAATCAGCCCCAGCATTTT. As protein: CASSLAGDRYNQPQHF.

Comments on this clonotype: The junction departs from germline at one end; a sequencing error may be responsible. The CDR3 is CASGYSAGGVDGYTF. In DNA, the CDR3 is TGTGCCAGCGGTTACTCGGCAGGGGGGGTTGATGGCTACACCTTC. The rearrangement joins TRBV6-5 to TRBJ1-2, with 7 bases matching TRBD1. Germline V gene data show CDR1 as MNHEY and CDR2 as SVGAGI. There are 15 residues in the CDR3.

The CDR3 is CASSLADLGGRAGEQFF. CDR3 DNA sequence: TGCGCCAGCAGCTTGGCCGATCTGGGCGGGAGGGCCGGCGAGCAGTTCTTC. The V and J genes are TRBV5-1 and TRBJ2-1; 9 nucleotides agree with TRBD2. Germline V gene sequence: CDR1 SGHRS, CDR2 YFSETQ. V shed 0 bases and J 10 bases; nucleotides not matched to a gene: 14. The CDR3 is made up of 17 amino acids. Variable domain in full (rest from reference TRBV5-1 and TRBJ2-1): KAGVTQTPRYLIKTRGQQVTLSCSPISGHRSVSWYQQTPGQGLQFLFEYFSETQRNKGNFPGRFSGRQFSNSRSEMNVSTLELGDSALYLCASSLADLGGRAGEQFFGPGTRLTVL.

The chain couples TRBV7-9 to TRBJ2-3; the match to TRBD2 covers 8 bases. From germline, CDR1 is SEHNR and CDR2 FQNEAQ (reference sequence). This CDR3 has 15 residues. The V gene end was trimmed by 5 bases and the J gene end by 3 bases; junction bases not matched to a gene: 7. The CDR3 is CASSQSGGKTDTQYF. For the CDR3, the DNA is TGTGCCAGCAGCCAGAGCGGGGGCAAGACAGATACGCAGTATTTT.

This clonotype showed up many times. The CDR3 protein is CASSYSTGNEQFF. The CDR3 bases are TGTGCCAGCAGTTACTCGACAGGGAATGAGCAGTTCTTC. This rearrangement joins TRBV6-5 to TRBJ2-1, with 7 positions matching TRBD1. The V gene end was trimmed by 0 bases and the J gene end by 7 bases; junction bases not matched to a gene: 0. CDR3 length: 13 residues. Germline loops: CDR1 MNHEY, CDR2 SVGAGI.

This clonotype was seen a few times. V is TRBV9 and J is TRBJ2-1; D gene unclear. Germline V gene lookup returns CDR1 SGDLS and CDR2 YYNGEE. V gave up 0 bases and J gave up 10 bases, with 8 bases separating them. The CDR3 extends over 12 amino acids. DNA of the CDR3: TGTGCCAGCAGCGTAGATGGTGGCGAGCAGTTCTTC. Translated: CASSVDGGEQFF. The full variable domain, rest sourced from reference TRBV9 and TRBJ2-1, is DSGVTQTPKHLITATGQRVTLRCSPRSGDLSVYWYQQSLDQGLQFLIQYYNGEERAKGNILERFSAQQFPDLHSELNLSSLELGDSALYFCASSVDGGEQFFGPGTRLTVL.

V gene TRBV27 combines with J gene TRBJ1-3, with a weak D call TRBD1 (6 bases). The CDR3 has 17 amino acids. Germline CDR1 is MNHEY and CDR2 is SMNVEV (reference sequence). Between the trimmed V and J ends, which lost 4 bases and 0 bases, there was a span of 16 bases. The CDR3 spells CASSSLPLQGSGNTIYF. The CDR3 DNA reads TGTGCCAGCAGTTCTCTTCCTCTACAGGGCTCTGGAAACACCATATATTTT.

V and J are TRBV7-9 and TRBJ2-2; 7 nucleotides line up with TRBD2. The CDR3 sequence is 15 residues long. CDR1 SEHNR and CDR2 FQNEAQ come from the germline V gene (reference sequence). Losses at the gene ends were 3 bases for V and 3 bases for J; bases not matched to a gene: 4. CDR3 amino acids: CASSFQGGDTGELFF. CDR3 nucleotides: TGTGCCAGCAGCTTCCAGGGAGGGGACACCGGGGAGCTGTTTTTT.

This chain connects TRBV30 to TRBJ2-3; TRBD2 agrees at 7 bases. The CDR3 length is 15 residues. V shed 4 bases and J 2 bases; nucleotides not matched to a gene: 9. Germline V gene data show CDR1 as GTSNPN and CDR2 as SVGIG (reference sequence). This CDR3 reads CAWTLGGTNTDTQYF. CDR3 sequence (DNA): TGTGCCTGGACTTTGGGCGGGACTAACACAGATACGCAGTATTTT.

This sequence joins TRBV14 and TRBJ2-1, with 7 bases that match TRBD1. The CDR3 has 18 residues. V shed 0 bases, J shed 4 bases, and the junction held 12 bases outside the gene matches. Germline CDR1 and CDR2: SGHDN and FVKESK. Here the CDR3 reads CASSQETGAYSKYNEQFF. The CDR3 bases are TGTGCCAGCAGCCAAGAAACAGGGGCATATTCCAAATACAATGAGCAGTTCTTC. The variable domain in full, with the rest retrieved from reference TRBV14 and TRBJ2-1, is EAGVTQFPSHSVIEKGQTVTLRCDPISGHDNLYWYRRVMGKEIKFLLHFVKESKQDESGMPNNRFLAERTGGTYSTLKVQPAELEDSGVYFCASSQETGAYSKYNEQFFGPGTRLTVL.

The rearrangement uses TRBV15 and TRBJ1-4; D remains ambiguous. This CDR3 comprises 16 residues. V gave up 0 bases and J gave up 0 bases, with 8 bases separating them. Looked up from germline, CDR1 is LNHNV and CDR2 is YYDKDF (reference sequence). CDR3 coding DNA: TGTGCCACCAGCAGAGAGCACATTACAACTAATGAAAAACTGTTTTTT. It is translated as CATSREHITTNEKLFF.

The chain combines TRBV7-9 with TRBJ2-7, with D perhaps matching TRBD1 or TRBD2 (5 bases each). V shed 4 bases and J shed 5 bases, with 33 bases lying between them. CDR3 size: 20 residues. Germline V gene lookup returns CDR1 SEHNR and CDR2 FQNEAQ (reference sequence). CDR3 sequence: CASSYTTSGSQGVVRDEQYF. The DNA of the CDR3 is TGTGCCAGCAGCTATACTACCTCAGGGTCGCAAGGGGTAGTGAGGGACGAGCAGTACTTC.

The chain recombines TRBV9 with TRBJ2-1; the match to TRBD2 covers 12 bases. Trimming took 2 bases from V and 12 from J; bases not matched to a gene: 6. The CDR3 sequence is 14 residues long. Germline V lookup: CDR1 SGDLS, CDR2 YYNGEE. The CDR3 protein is CASSVPSGRAGQFF. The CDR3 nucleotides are TGTGCCAGCAGCGTGCCTAGCGGGAGGGCCGGGCAGTTCTTC.

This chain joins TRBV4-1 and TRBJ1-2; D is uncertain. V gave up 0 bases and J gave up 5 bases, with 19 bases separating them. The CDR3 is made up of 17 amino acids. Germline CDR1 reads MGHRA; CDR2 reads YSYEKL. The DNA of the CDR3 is TGCGCCAGCAGCCAAGATAAAGGACGGGCGCTGAATTATGGCTACACCTTC. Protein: CASSQDKGRALNYGYTF.

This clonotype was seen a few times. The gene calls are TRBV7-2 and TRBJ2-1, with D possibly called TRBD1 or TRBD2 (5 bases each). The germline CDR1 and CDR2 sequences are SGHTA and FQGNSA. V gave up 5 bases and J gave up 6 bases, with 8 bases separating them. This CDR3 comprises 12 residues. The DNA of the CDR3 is TGTGCCAGCAGCGGGACGGTCAATGAGCAGTTCTTC. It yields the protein CASSGTVNEQFF.

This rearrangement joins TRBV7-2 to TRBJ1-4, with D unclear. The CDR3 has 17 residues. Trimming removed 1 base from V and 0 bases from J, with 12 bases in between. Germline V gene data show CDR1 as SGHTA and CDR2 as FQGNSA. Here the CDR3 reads CASSLEGRPATNEKLFF. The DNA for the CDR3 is TGTGCCAGCAGCTTAGAGGGCAGACCCGCAACTAATGAAAAACTGTTTTTT.